A single sample is the source of the 28 T cell receptor beta chains below, sequenced in a study of blood T cell dynamics during melanoma immunotherapy. Indicated time point: week 3, after first cycle of checkpoint inhibitor. This table comes from immunoSEQ multiplex PCR, and its TCRdb copy is limited to in-frame clones, with some not included. The sample holds some 5,700 clones, more than 75% seen once. This specimen was blood, taken from a patient treated with checkpoint blockade. These receptors all come from a human donor with melanoma. Some clones in this sample may be carry-over from other donors' samples.

Only one count was recorded for this clone. The genes are TRBV5-6 and TRBJ2-7, with a possible D match to TRBD1 (6 bases). Germline CDR1 reads SGHDT; CDR2 reads YYEEEE. Between the trimmed V and J ends, which lost 4 bases and 7 bases, there was a span of 18 bases. The CDR3 has 14 residues. The CDR3 sequence: CASSHWDRQGEQYF. CDR3 coding DNA: TGTGCCAGCAGCCATTGGGACCGGCAGGGGGAGCAGTACTTC.

In its sample, this clone was seen a few times. V usage is TRBV5-6 and J usage is TRBJ2-7, with TRBD2 identical over 15 bases. V dropped 4 bases and J dropped 5; count of bases not matched to a gene: 7. This CDR3 is 16 amino acids long. The germline CDR1 and CDR2 sequences are SGHDT and YYEEEE. CDR3 amino acids: CASSRGLAGGTNEQYF. For the CDR3, the DNA is TGTGCCAGCAGCCGCGGACTAGCGGGGGGGACTAACGAGCAGTACTTC.

The V gene is TRBV5-4, the J gene TRBJ2-5; perhaps TRBD2 as D (6 bases). Between the trimmed V and J ends, which lost 0 bases and 3 bases, there was a span of 12 bases. CDR1 and CDR2 from the germline V gene are SGHNT and YYREEE (reference sequence). There are 15 residues in the CDR3. The chain's CDR3 is CASSLAGVNKETQYF. As DNA, the CDR3 is TGTGCCAGCAGCTTGGCGGGGGTAAACAAAGAGACCCAGTACTTC.

This clone was detected only a few times. The chain joins TRBV7-9 to TRBJ1-2; unclear D gene. Germline values: CDR1 SEHNR, CDR2 FQNEAQ (reference sequence). CDR3 size: 13 residues. The V end lost 5 bases, the J end lost 7 bases, and 14 bases lay between the germline ends. In DNA form, the CDR3 reads TGTGCCAGCAGCGAGGGCTCGGAAATTGGCTACACCTTC. Translating gives CASSEGSEIGYTF.

The genes are TRBV7-2 and TRBJ2-1; D possibly corresponds to TRBD2 (5 bases). The CDR3 has 16 amino acids. Trimming removed 0 bases at V and 0 bases at J, with 9 bases between. Germline-derived CDR1 and CDR2 are SGHTA and FQGNSA. The CDR3 DNA follows: TGTGCCAGCAGCTTAGCGGGAGACTCCTCCTACAATGAGCAGTTCTTC. Protein: CASSLAGDSSYNEQFF.

CDR3 nucleotide sequence: TGTGCCAGCAGCCAAGGGGACAGGGAGGGTTATAGCAATCAGCCCCAGCATTTT. Its translation is CASSQGDREGYSNQPQHF. This chain uses TRBV4-2 with TRBJ1-5, with 9 bases fitting TRBD1. Per germline, CDR1 LGHNA and CDR2 YNFKEQ. This CDR3 spans 18 amino acids. The ends lost 1 base at V and 0 bases at J; junction bases unmatched: 7.

This clone occurred once. The chain joins TRBV7-2 to TRBJ1-2; no reliable D call. The CDR3 extends over 12 amino acids. Looked up from germline, CDR1 is SGHTA and CDR2 is FQGNSA. V was pared by 8 bases and J by 4 bases, with 11 bases between. In DNA, the CDR3 is TGTGCCAGCGCCAAGACGGGCTATGGCTACACCTTC. Residues: CASAKTGYGYTF.

The chain couples TRBV18 to TRBJ2-7, with a possible D match to TRBD1 (6 bases). The germline V gene encodes CDR1 KGHSH and CDR2 LQKENI. V gave up 3 bases and J gave up 4 bases, with 10 bases separating them. The CDR3 totals 13 residues. CDR3 coding DNA: TGTGCCAGCTCACCTACAGGGTTGTACGAGCAGTACTTC. Translation: CASSPTGLYEQYF.

This clone was seen a handful of times. This rearrangement joins TRBV7-9 to TRBJ2-7; the match to TRBD1 covers 11 bases. Losses at the gene ends were 0 bases for V and 3 bases for J; bases not matched to a gene: 7. Germline CDR1 is SEHNR and CDR2 is FQNEAQ (reference sequence). The CDR3 has 17 residues. CDR3 residues: CASSLARFGTGGYEQYF. The CDR3 bases are TGTGCCAGCAGCTTAGCGAGGTTTGGGACAGGGGGCTACGAGCAGTACTTC.

This clone is categorized as large (0.1 to 1%). The J gene is TRBJ2-1, the V gene TRBV5-1, with unresolved D. Between the trimmed V and J ends, which lost 2 bases and 2 bases, there was a span of 5 bases. Germline CDR1 SGHRS, CDR2 YFSETQ. This CDR3 is 13 amino acids long. The DNA of the CDR3 is TGCGCCAGCAGCTTAACCCCCTACAATGAGCAGTTCTTC. Protein sequence: CASSLTPYNEQFF. Full variable domain (rest looked up from reference TRBV5-1 and TRBJ2-1): KAGVTQTPRYLIKTRGQQVTLSCSPISGHRSVSWYQQTPGQGLQFLFEYFSETQRNKGNFPGRFSGRQFSNSRSEMNVSTLELGDSALYLCASSLTPYNEQFFGPGTRLTVL.

This chain joins TRBV9 and TRBJ2-1; 14 bases are shared with TRBD2. J lost 5 bases, V lost 3 bases, and 4 bases had no gene match. In germline, CDR1 is SGDLS, CDR2 YYNGEE. CDR3 length: 16 residues. The CDR3 protein is CASSAGLAGGHNEQFF. The DNA for the CDR3 is TGTGCCAGCAGCGCTGGACTAGCGGGGGGTCACAATGAGCAGTTCTTC.

This rearrangement joins TRBV21-1 to TRBJ2-5; the table's D call TRBD2 went unverified against the DNA. TRBV21-1 is described as a pseudogene. The CDR3 length is 16 residues. The CDR3 DNA is TGTGCCAGCAGCAAACCTCGGGGGGGCGCCCCAGAGACCCAGTACTTC. Translated: CASSKPRGGAPETQYF.

V usage is TRBV19 and J usage is TRBJ2-1; the match to TRBD1 covers 9 bases. This CDR3 is built from 15 residues. From germline, CDR1 is LNHDA and CDR2 SQIVND (reference sequence). The trim removed 5 bases at V and 7 bases at J, leaving 9 bases unmatched. The CDR3 reads CASSRGQGIENEQFF. The CDR3, as DNA: TGTGCCAGTAGTCGCGGACAGGGGATTGAAAATGAGCAGTTCTTC.

The chain links TRBV5-6 to TRBJ2-5; no clear D gene. The V end was cut by 2 bases, the J end by 1 base, with 12 bases between. Germline CDR1 SGHDT, CDR2 YYEEEE. The CDR3 runs to 15 residues. This chain's CDR3 is CASSFWARPQETQYF. As DNA, the CDR3 is TGTGCCAGCAGCTTTTGGGCCAGACCCCAAGAGACCCAGTACTTC.

V gene TRBV11-3 combines with J gene TRBJ1-3; the D is unclear. The CDR3 spans 15 residues. The V gene's germline CDR1 is SGHNT and CDR2 YENEEA. Trimming removed 5 bases at V and 0 bases at J, with 11 bases between. The CDR3 is CASSMGRSSGNTIYF. The CDR3 DNA follows: TGTGCCAGCAGCATGGGCAGGAGCTCTGGAAACACCATATATTTT.

The V call is TRBV6-5, the J call TRBJ1-6; D is perhaps TRBD1 (6 bases). Germline V gene data show CDR1 as MNHEY and CDR2 as SVGAGI. This CDR3 is built from 12 residues. Between the trimmed V and J ends, which lost 6 bases and 10 bases, there was a span of 10 bases. The CDR3 DNA reads as TGTGCCAGCAGGACAGGAGAATCACCCCTCCACTTT. It is translated as CASRTGESPLHF.

CDR3 in DNA: TGTGCCAGTAACACAGGGAAAGATCAGCCCCAGCATTTT. Translation gives CASNTGKDQPQHF. The chain carries TRBV19 and TRBJ1-5; maybe TRBD1 (6 bases). Trimming took 7 bases from V and 5 from J, leaving 12 bases between them. From germline, CDR1 is LNHDA and CDR2 SQIVND (reference sequence). The CDR3 loop spans 13 amino acids.

CDR3: CASKHRDRATGELFF. CDR3 in DNA: TGTGCCAGCAAACACCGGGACAGGGCCACCGGGGAGCTGTTTTTT. V and J are TRBV7-9 and TRBJ2-2; TRBD1 aligns across 9 bases. The CDR3 consists of 15 residues. CDR1 SEHNR and CDR2 FQNEAQ come from the germline V gene (reference sequence). The trim removed 7 bases at V and 4 bases at J, leaving 7 bases unmatched.

V gene TRBV10-1 combines with J gene TRBJ2-2, with 8 nucleotides matching TRBD2. The ends lost 6 bases at V and 4 bases at J; junction bases unmatched: 10. The length of the CDR3 is 16 residues. Looked up from germline, CDR1 is WNHNN and CDR2 is SYGVQD (reference sequence). CDR3 in amino acids: CASSPIAGGGTGELFF. The CDR3 DNA sequence: TGCGCCAGCAGCCCCATCGCGGGGGGAGGCACCGGGGAGCTGTTTTTT.

The genes are TRBV5-1 and TRBJ1-1, with unresolved D. CDR1 is SGHRS, CDR2 YFSETQ, per germline. The ends were cut back, 4 bases at V and 1 base at J, with 14 bases in the middle. The CDR3 is 15 amino acids. CDR3: CASSNSVASNTEAFF. The CDR3 nucleotides read TGCGCCAGCAGCAACTCGGTAGCTTCGAACACTGAAGCTTTCTTT. The full variable domain, rest sourced from reference TRBV5-1 and TRBJ1-1, is KAGVTQTPRYLIKTRGQQVTLSCSPISGHRSVSWYQQTPGQGLQFLFEYFSETQRNKGNFPGRFSGRQFSNSRSEMNVSTLELGDSALYLCASSNSVASNTEAFFGQGTRLTVV.

The rearrangement links TRBV10-3 to TRBJ1-2; 10 bases are a match to TRBD1. Unmatched junction bases numbered 13, after V lost 6 bases and J lost 6 bases. Germline assignment: CDR1 ENHRY and CDR2 SYGVKD. The length of the CDR3 is 16 residues. CDR3 residues: CAIRTPGQGRKNGYTF. The CDR3 nucleotides are TGTGCCATCAGGACCCCGGGACAGGGGCGTAAAAATGGCTACACCTTC.

The chain combines TRBV5-1 with TRBJ2-7; D unresolved. The CDR3 has 15 residues. Germline V gene lookup returns CDR1 SGHRS and CDR2 YFSETQ. The V gene lost 0 bases and the J gene lost 0 bases, with 10 bases spanning the gap. The CDR3 protein is CASSLGLQSSYEQYF. CDR3 nucleotide sequence: TGCGCCAGCAGCTTGGGACTCCAATCCTCCTACGAGCAGTACTTC.

Here the CDR3 reads CASSEGPQETQYF. CDR3 DNA sequence: TGTGCCAGCAGCGAGGGACCCCAAGAGACCCAGTACTTC. The chain carries TRBV9 and TRBJ2-5; D is perhaps TRBD1 or TRBD2 (5 bases each). The germline V gene has CDR1 SGDLS and CDR2 YYNGEE. The CDR3 is 13 amino acids. Between the trimmed V and J ends, which lost 3 bases and 1 base, there was a span of 7 bases.

This chain joins TRBV21-1 and TRBJ1-5; the table names TRBD1, a call not compared with the DNA. TRBV21-1 is recorded as a pseudogene. CDR3 length: 14 residues. In nucleotides, the CDR3 is TGTGCCAGCAGACTTCAGGGATCCAATCAGCCCCAGCATTTT. Its protein is CASRLQGSNQPQHF.

This chain links TRBV5-6 with TRBJ2-7; D may be TRBD1 (6 bases). Germline CDR1 reads SGHDT; CDR2 reads YYEEEE. The CDR3 loop spans 13 amino acids. Trimming took off 6 bases at V and 2 bases at J, with 12 bases between the two ends. DNA for the CDR3: TGTGCCAGCAACGACAGGCGAACCTACGAGCAGTACTTC. It yields the protein CASNDRRTYEQYF. Combining the CDR3 with reference TRBV5-6 and TRBJ2-7 gives the whole variable domain DAGVTQSPTHLIKTRGQQVTLRCSPKSGHDTVSWYQQALGQGPQFIFQYYEEEERQRGNFPDRFSGHQFPNYSSELNVNALLLGDSALYLCASNDRRTYEQYFGPGTRLTVT.

This sequence joins TRBV7-6 and TRBJ2-1, with TRBD1 matching over 9 bases. CDR3 length: 15 residues. Germline CDR1 reads SGHVS; CDR2 reads FNYEAQ. After removal of 1 base from V and 9 bases from J, the junction contained 7 bases not matched to a gene. The DNA of the CDR3 is TGTGCCAGCAGCTTAGTACAGGGGGCTTCTGGTGAGCAGTTCTTC. Translation: CASSLVQGASGEQFF.

The V call is TRBV6-1, the J call TRBJ2-3; the match to TRBD2 covers 13 bases. The V segment lost 5 bases and the J segment 5 bases; nucleotides outside the gene matches: 10. The CDR3 has 17 residues. Germline CDR1 and CDR2: MNHNS and SASEGT. This CDR3 is CASSQGGGLAGLDTQYF. In DNA, the CDR3 is TGTGCCAGCAGTCAAGGCGGGGGACTAGCGGGGTTAGATACGCAGTATTTT.

The J gene is TRBJ1-4, the V gene TRBV4-2, with D possibly TRBD1 on 5 matching bases. The ends were cut back, 2 bases at V and 0 bases at J, with 7 bases in the middle. Germline CDR1 is LGHNA and CDR2 is YNFKEQ. The length of the CDR3 is 15 residues. CDR3 sequence reads: CASSQRGATNEKLFF. The CDR3 DNA follows: TGTGCCAGCAGCCAAAGGGGTGCAACTAATGAAAAACTGTTTTTT.